The clone carrying this T cell receptor (beta chain) was counted many times. This entry is derived from a study of T cells in Graves' hyperthyroidism and ophthalmopathy. RNA transcripts gave rise to amplified TCR beta CDR3 regions. The study used the HTBI primer set for a first-round RT-PCR of the TCR CDR3. MiXCR was run by TCRdb on the multiplex PCR reads, yielding one entry per CDR3 protein. The profile shows about 250,000 distinct CDR3 sequences, around 20% of them singletons. Ophthalmopathy cases scored 3 or more on the Clinical Activity Score and 4 or more on NOSPECS grade, with duration below 3 months. The V gene's germline CDR1 is GTSNPN and CDR2 SVGIG (reference sequence). The CDR3 sequence is 15 residues long. V dropped 2 bases and J dropped 1; count of bases not matched to a gene: 4.

The specimen was blood. The rearrangement links TRBV30 to TRBJ2-2; 7 positions match TRBD1. The receptor was derived from a man aged 25 to 40 with Graves' ophthalmopathy. The CDR3 is CAWSSWTGNTGELFF. CDR3 sequence (DNA): TGTGCCTGGAGTTCGTGGACAGGGAACACCGGGGAGCTGTTTTTT.